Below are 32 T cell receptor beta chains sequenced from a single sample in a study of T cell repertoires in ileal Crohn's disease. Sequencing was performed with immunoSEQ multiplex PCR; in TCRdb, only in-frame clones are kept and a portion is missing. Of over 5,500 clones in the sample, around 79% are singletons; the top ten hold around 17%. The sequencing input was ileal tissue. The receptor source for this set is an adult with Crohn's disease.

The CDR3 here is CASSSGLKSYTGELFF. For the CDR3, the DNA is TGTGCCAGTAGTTCCGGACTCAAAAGCTACACCGGGGAGCTGTTTTTT. The chain joins TRBV19 to TRBJ2-2; possibly TRBD2 for D (5 bases). CDR1 and CDR2 (germline): LNHDA, SQIVND (reference sequence). V lost 5 bases and J lost 3, with 16 bases in between. This CDR3 contains 16 residues.

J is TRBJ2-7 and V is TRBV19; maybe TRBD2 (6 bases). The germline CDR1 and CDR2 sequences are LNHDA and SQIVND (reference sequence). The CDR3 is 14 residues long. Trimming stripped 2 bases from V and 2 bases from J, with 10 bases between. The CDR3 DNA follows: TGTGCCAGTAGTATACTAGCGACGACCTACGAGCAGTACTTC. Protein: CASSILATTYEQYF.

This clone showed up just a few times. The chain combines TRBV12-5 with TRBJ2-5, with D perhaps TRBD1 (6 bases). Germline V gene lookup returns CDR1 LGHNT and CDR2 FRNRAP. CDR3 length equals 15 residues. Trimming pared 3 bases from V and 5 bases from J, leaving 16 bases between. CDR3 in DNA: TGTGCTAGTGGTTTAGAAACAGGGTACGGGGAGACCCAGTACTTC. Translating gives CASGLETGYGETQYF. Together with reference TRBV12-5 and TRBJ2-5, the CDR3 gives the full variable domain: DARVTQTPRHKVTEMGQEVTMRCQPILGHNTVFWYRQTMMQGLELLAYFRNRAPLDDSGMPKDRFSAEMPDATLATLKIQPSEPRDSAVYFCASGLETGYGETQYFGPGTRLLVL.

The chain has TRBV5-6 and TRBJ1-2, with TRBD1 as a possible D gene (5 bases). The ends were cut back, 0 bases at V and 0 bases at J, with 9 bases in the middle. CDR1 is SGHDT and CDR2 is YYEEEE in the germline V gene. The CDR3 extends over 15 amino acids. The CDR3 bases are TGTGCCAGCAGCTTGGATGGGGCGTCTAACTATGGCTACACCTTC. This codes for CASSLDGASNYGYTF.

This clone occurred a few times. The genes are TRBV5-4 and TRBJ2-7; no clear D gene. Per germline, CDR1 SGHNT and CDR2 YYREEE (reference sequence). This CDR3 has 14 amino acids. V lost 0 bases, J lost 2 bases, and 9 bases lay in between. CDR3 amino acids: CASSLGTEAYEQYF. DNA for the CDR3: TGTGCCAGCAGCTTGGGCACAGAAGCCTACGAGCAGTACTTC.

The CDR3 sequence is CASSWTSGIETQYF. The CDR3 region has the DNA TGTGCCAGCAGCTGGACTAGCGGGATTGAGACCCAGTACTTC. The rearrangement uses TRBV11-2 and TRBJ2-5; 12 bases line up with TRBD2. CDR3 length: 14 amino acids. The trim removed 4 bases at V and 5 bases at J, leaving 2 bases unmatched. From germline, CDR1 is SGHAT and CDR2 FQNNGV.

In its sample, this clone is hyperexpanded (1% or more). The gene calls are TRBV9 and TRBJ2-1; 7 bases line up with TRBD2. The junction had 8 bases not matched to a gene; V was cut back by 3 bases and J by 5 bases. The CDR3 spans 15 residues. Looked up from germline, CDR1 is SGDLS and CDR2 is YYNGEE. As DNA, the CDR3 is TGTGCCAGCAGCGCCGGGGGGTCGGCCGACAATGAGCAGTTCTTC. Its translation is CASSAGGSADNEQFF.

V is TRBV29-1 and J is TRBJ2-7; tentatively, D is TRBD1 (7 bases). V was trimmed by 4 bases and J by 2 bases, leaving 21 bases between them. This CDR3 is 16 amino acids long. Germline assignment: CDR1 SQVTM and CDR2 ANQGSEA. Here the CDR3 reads CSVAMEGAYSAYEQYF. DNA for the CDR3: TGCAGCGTTGCAATGGAGGGGGCGTACTCTGCCTACGAGCAGTACTTC.

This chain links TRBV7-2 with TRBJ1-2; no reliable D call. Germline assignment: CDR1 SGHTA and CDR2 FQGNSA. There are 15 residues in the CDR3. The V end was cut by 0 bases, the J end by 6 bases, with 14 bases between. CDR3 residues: CASSLARTTSDGYTF. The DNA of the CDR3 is TGTGCCAGCAGCTTAGCCCGTACAACCAGTGATGGCTACACCTTC.

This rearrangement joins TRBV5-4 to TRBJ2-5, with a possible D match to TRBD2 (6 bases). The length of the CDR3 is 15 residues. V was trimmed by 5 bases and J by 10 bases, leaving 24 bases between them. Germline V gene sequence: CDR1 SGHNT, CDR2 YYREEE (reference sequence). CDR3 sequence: CASSPTRGFAFIQYF. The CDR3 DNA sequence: TGTGCCAGCAGTCCGACTCGGGGGTTCGCCTTTATCCAGTACTTC.

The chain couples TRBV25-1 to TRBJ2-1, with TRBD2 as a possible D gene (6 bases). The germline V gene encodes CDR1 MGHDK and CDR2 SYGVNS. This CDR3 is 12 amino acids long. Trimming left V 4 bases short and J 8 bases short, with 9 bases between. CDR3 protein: CASSAAGDEQFF. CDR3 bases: TGTGCCAGCAGTGCAGCGGGCGATGAGCAGTTCTTC.

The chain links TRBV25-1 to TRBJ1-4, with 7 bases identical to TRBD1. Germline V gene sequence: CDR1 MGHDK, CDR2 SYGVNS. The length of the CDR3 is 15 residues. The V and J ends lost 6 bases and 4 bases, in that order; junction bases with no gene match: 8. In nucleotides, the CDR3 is TGTGCCAGCAGCTACCGGACAGGACTTAATGAAAAACTGTTTTTT. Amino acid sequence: CASSYRTGLNEKLFF.

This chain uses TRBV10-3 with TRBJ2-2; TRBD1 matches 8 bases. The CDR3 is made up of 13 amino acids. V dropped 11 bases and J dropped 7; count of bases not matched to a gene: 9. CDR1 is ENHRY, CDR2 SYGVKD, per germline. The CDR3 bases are TGTGCCTTTCAGGGGGCGCGGGACGGGGAGCTGTTTTTT. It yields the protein CAFQGARDGELFF.

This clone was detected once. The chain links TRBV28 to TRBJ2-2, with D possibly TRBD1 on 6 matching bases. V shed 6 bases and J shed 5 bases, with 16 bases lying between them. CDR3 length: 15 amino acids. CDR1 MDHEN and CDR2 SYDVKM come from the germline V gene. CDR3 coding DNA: TGTGCCAGCAGGCGACAGGTTCCTCGGACCGGGGAGCTGTTTTTT. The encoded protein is CASRRQVPRTGELFF. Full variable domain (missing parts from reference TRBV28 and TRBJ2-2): DVKVTQSSRYLVKRTGEKVFLECVQDMDHENMFWYRQDPGLGLRLIYFSYDVKMKEKGDIPEGYSVSREKKERFSLILESASTNQTSMYLCASRRQVPRTGELFFGEGSRLTVL.

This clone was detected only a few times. CDR3 bases: TGTGCCAGCAGCCATAGATGGACTAGGGAAGAGACCCAGTACTTC. It codes for CASSHRWTREETQYF. The chain links TRBV28 to TRBJ2-5; 7 bases fit TRBD2. Germline V gene lookup returns CDR1 MDHEN and CDR2 SYDVKM. Unmatched junction bases numbered 10, after V lost 6 bases and J lost 3 bases. The CDR3 runs 15 residues.

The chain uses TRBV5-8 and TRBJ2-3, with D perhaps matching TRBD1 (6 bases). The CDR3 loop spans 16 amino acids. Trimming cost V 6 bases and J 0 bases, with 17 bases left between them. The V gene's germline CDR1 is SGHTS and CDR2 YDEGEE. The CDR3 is CASTFYRTDSTDTQYF. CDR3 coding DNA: TGTGCCAGCACCTTTTATAGGACAGATAGCACAGATACGCAGTATTTT.

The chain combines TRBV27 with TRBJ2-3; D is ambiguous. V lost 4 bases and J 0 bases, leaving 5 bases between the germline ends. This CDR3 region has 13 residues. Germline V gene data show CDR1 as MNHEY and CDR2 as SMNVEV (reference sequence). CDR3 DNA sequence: TGTGCCAGCAGTTACGGTAGCACAGATACGCAGTATTTT. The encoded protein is CASSYGSTDTQYF.

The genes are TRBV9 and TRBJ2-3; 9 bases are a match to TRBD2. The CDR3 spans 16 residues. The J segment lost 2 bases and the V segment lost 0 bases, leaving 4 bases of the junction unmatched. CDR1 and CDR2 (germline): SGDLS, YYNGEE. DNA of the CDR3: TGTGCCAGCAGCGTAGCGGGACTAGCCTTCACAGATACGCAGTATTTT. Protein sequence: CASSVAGLAFTDTQYF.

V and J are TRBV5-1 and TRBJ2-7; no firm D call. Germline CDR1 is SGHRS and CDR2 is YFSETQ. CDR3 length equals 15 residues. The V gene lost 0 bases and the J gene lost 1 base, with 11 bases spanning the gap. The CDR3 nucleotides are TGCGCCAGCAGCTTGGTCCCTAATCCGTCCTACGAGCAGTACTTC. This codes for CASSLVPNPSYEQYF.

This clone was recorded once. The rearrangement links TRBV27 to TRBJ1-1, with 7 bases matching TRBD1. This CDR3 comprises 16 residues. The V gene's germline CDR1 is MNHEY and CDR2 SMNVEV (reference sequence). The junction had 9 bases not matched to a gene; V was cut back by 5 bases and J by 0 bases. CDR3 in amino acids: CASSLQGQRMNTEAFF. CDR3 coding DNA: TGTGCCAGCAGTCTACAGGGACAGCGAATGAACACTGAAGCTTTCTTT.

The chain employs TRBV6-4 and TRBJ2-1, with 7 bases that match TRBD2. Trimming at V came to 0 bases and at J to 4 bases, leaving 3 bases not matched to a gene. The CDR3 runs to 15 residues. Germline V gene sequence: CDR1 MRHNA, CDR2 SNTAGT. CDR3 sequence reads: CASSDSPSGYNEQFF. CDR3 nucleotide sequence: TGTGCCAGCAGTGACTCGCCTAGCGGTTACAATGAGCAGTTCTTC.

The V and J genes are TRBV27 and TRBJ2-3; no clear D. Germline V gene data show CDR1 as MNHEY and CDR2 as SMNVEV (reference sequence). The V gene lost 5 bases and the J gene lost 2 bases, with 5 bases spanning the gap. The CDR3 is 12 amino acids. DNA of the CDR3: TGTGCCAGCAGTCCCCACACAGATACGCAGTATTTT. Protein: CASSPHTDTQYF.

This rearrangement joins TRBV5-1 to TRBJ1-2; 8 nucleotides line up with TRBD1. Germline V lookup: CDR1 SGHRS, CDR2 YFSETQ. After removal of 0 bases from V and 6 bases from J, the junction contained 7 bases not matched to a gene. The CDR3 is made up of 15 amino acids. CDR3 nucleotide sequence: TGCGCCAGCAGCTTGGAGGCAGGGGGCAGGAATGGCTACACCTTC. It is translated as CASSLEAGGRNGYTF.

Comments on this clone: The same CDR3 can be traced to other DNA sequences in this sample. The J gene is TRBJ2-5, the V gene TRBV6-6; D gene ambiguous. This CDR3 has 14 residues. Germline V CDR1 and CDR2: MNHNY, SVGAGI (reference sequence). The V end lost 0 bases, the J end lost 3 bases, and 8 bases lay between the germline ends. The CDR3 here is CASSYSNREETQYF. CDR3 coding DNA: TGTGCCAGCAGTTACTCGAACAGAGAAGAGACCCAGTACTTC.

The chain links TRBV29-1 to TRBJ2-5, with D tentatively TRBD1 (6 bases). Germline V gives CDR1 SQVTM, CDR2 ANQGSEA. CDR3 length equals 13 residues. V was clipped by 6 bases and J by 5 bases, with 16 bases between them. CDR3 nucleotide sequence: TGCAGCGTGAGAGGACAGTATGGGGAGACCCAGTACTTC. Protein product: CSVRGQYGETQYF.

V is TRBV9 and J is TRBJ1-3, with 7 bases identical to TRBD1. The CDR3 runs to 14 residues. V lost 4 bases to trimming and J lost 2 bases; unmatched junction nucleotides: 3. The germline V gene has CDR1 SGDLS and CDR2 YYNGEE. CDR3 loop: CASSLGQPGNTIYF. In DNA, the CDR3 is TGTGCCAGCAGCTTGGGACAGCCTGGAAACACCATATATTTT.

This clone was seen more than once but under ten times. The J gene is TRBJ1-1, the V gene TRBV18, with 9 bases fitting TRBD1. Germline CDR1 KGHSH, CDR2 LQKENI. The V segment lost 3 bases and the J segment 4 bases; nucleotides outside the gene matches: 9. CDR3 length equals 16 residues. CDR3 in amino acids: CASSPIQGQGTTEAFF. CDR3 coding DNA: TGTGCCAGCTCACCGATCCAGGGACAGGGCACCACTGAAGCTTTCTTT.

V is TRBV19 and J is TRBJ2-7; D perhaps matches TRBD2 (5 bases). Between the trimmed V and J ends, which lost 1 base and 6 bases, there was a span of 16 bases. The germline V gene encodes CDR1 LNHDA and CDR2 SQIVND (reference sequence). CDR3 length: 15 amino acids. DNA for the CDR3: TGTGCCAGTAGTATAGGGGCCGGGATAATGGGCGAGCAGTACTTC. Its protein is CASSIGAGIMGEQYF.

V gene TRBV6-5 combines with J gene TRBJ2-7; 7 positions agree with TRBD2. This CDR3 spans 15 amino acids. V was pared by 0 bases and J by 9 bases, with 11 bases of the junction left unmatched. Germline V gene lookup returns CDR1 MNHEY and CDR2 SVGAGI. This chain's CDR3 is CASSYSEGSGMGQYF. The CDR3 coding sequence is TGTGCCAGCAGTTACTCGGAGGGCAGCGGGATGGGGCAGTACTTC.

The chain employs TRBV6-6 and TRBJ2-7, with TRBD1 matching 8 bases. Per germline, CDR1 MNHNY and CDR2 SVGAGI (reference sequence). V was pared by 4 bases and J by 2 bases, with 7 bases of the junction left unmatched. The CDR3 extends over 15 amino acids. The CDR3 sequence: CASSSGQGNPYEQYF. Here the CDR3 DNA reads TGTGCCAGCAGTTCCGGACAGGGCAACCCCTACGAGCAGTACTTC.

This chain's CDR3 is CASRKVAGVLQPQHF. The CDR3 nucleotides read TGTGCCAGCAGAAAGGTGGCAGGGGTTTTACAGCCCCAGCATTTT. The chain joins TRBV2 to TRBJ1-5; perhaps TRBD1 as D (6 bases). Germline V gives CDR1 SNHLY, CDR2 FYNNEI. This CDR3 has 15 amino acids. The V gene lost 6 bases and the J gene lost 7 bases, with 19 bases spanning the gap. Drawing the rest from reference TRBV2 and TRBJ1-5, the complete variable domain is EPEVTQTPSHQVTQMGQEVILRCVPISNHLYFYWYRQILGQKVEFLVSFYNNEISEKSEIFDDQFSVERPDGSNFTLKIRSTKLEDSAMYFCASRKVAGVLQPQHFGDGTRLSIL.

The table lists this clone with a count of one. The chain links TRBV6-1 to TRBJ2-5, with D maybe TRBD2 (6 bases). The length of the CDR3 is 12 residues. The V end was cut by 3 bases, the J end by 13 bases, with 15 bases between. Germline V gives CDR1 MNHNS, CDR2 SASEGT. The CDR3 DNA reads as TGTGCCAGCAGTGATTGGGGGACTTCTTGGTACTTC. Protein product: CASSDWGTSWYF.